This TCR beta chain was observed in a study of CD8+ T cells in alopecia areata. Study in general: The study gave tofacitinib for 6 to 18 months, then 6 months off drug. Percent of scalp involved defined treated patients' severity scores.

RNA extraction was followed by reverse transcription into cDNA, which acted as the sequencing template. Only in-frame clones appear in the TCRdb table, and some are missing; sequencing was by immunoSEQ multiplex PCR. This sample yields fewer than 150,000 clones, of which approximately 80% are seen a single time; about 25% belongs to the top ten. Described treatment: oral pan-JAK inhibitor, 5-10 mg twice daily. Sorting separated CD4+ and CD8+ T cells out of PBMCs. The length of the CDR3 is 14 residues. Per the germline V gene, CDR1 is MNHEY and CDR2 is SVGAGI. Trimming cost V 0 bases and J 4 bases, with 9 bases left between them.

This sequence joins TRBV6-5 and TRBJ2-5; possibly TRBD2 for D (5 bases). The source is a human donor with alopecia areata. The sample consisted of CD8+ T cells sorted from blood, taken at week 4, from a patient treated with tofacitinib. CDR3 nucleotides: TGTGCCAGCAGTTACTCCGGGGAAGGAGAGACCCAGTACTTC. Protein: CASSYSGEGETQYF.